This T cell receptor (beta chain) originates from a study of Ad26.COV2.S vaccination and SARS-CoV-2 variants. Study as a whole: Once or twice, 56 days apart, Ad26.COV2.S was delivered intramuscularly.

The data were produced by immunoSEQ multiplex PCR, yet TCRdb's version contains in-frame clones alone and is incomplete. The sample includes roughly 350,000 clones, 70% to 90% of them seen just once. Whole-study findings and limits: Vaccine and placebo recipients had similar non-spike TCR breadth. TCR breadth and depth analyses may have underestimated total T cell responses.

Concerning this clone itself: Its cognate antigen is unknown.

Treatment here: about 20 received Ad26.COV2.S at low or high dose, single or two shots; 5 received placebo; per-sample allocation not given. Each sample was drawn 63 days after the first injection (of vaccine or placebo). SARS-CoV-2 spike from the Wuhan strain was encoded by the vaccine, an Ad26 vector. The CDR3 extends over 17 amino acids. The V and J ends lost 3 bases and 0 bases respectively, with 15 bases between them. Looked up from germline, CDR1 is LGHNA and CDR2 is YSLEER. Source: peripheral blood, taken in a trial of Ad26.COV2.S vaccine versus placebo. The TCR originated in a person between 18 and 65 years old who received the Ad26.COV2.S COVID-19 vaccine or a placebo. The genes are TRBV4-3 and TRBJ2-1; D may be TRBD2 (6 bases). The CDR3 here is CASSQEGRASSYNEQFF. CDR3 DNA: TGCGCCAGCAGCCAGGAGGGGCGGGCCAGCTCCTACAATGAGCAGTTCTTC.